Below, 23 T cell receptor beta chains from the same sample are listed, as sequenced in a study of blood T cell repertoires in COVID-19. This table comes from immunoSEQ multiplex PCR, and its TCRdb copy is limited to in-frame clones, with some not included. The table has about 270,000 clones, roughly 93% seen once. The specimen was PBMCs or T cells enriched from blood (not recorded which). All receptors derive from a woman aged 40 to 50 with acute COVID-19.

Only a few counts were recorded for this clone. V usage is TRBV27 and J usage is TRBJ2-7, with TRBD1 matching over 8 bases. V was clipped by 3 bases and J by 3 bases; unmatched bases: 13. Germline CDR1 is MNHEY and CDR2 is SMNVEV (reference sequence). The length of the CDR3 is 17 residues. CDR3 protein: CASSFKISGTGNYEQYF. The CDR3 nucleotides read TGTGCCAGCAGTTTTAAAATTTCGGGGACAGGTAACTACGAGCAGTACTTC.

This chain uses TRBV11-3 with TRBJ2-2, with a weak D call TRBD2 (5 bases). The V and J ends lost 1 base and 6 bases respectively, with 9 bases between them. CDR3 size: 14 residues. Germline CDR1 SGHNT, CDR2 YENEEA. The CDR3 protein is CASSLGGSPGELFF. As DNA, the CDR3 is TGTGCCAGCAGCTTAGGAGGGTCACCCGGGGAGCTGTTTTTT.

V gene TRBV6-5 combines with J gene TRBJ2-1; weak D call: TRBD2 (6 bases). The CDR3 contains 13 residues. Germline assignment: CDR1 MNHEY and CDR2 SVGAGI. V lost 6 bases, J lost 8 bases, and 14 bases lay in between. The CDR3 DNA sequence: TGTGCCAGCAGGGGGCCGGGGGTCCATGAGCAGTTCTTC. Translation: CASRGPGVHEQFF.

The chain employs TRBV29-1 and TRBJ2-1; D is perhaps TRBD2 (6 bases). Germline-derived CDR1 and CDR2 are SQVTM and ANQGSEA. The CDR3 loop spans 14 amino acids. V lost 7 bases, J lost 4 bases, and 17 bases lay in between. The CDR3 DNA follows: TGCAGCGGGCGGGACTCCGGAAGATACAATGAGCAGTTCTTC. Protein sequence: CSGRDSGRYNEQFF.

The chain links TRBV7-7 to TRBJ2-1; 8 positions agree with TRBD2. Per the germline V gene, CDR1 is SSHAT and CDR2 is FNYEAQ (reference sequence). The CDR3 loop spans 15 amino acids. With 3 bases clipped from V and 1 base from J, the junction kept 2 bases outside the gene matches. The CDR3 bases are TGTGCCAGCAGCTTGGTAGCGGGGTCCTACAATGAGCAGTTCTTC. As protein: CASSLVAGSYNEQFF.

Details on this clone: The same CDR3 arises from other DNA sequences in this sample as well. The chain is built from TRBV24-1 and TRBJ2-3, with a tentative D call TRBD2 (5 bases). V lost 4 bases and J 0 bases, leaving 10 bases between the germline ends. CDR1 and CDR2 from the germline V gene are KGHDR and SFDVKD. The CDR3 has 15 amino acids. The CDR3, as DNA: TGTGCCACCAGTGACTGGACGGGAAGCACAGATACGCAGTATTTT. Translated: CATSDWTGSTDTQYF.

This clone was seen a single time. The chain carries TRBV24-1 and TRBJ2-5; 7 bases map to TRBD1. V lost 3 bases to trimming and J lost 4 bases; unmatched junction nucleotides: 7. Germline values: CDR1 KGHDR, CDR2 SFDVKD. The CDR3 totals 15 residues. The CDR3 nucleotides are TGTGCCACCAGTGATCGGGACAGAAATGGAGAGACCCAGTACTTC. Encoded protein: CATSDRDRNGETQYF.

This clone has a handful of counts. CDR3 sequence: CASSLEGHSNQPQHF. CDR3 coding DNA: TGTGCCAGCAGTTTGGAGGGGCACAGCAATCAGCCCCAGCATTTT. The chain employs TRBV27 and TRBJ1-5; D possibly corresponds to TRBD1 (5 bases). The V gene's germline CDR1 is MNHEY and CDR2 SMNVEV (reference sequence). V was trimmed by 3 bases and J by 1 base, leaving 10 bases between them. The CDR3 is 15 amino acids.

V and J are TRBV3-1 (or the pseudogene TRBV3-2) and TRBJ2-7; tentative D call: TRBD2 (5 bases). The germline V gene has CDR1 LGHDT and CDR2 YNNKEL (reference sequence). The CDR3 contains 13 residues. The V gene lost 3 bases and the J gene lost 9 bases, with 15 bases spanning the gap. The CDR3 DNA reads as TGTGCCAGCAGCCAGCTTAGCGCCGCGGGGCAGTACTTC. Translating gives CASSQLSAAGQYF.

The chain carries TRBV6-5 and TRBJ2-1, with 15 bases that match TRBD2. In germline, CDR1 is MNHEY, CDR2 SVGAGI. V dropped 5 bases and J dropped 9; count of bases not matched to a gene: 5. This CDR3 spans 15 amino acids. The CDR3 nucleotides are TGTGCCAGCAGTCGGGGACTAGCGGGAGGAGGTGAGCAGTTCTTC. Its protein product is CASSRGLAGGGEQFF.

The V and J genes are TRBV11-3 and TRBJ1-1; D ambiguous. The CDR3 spans 15 residues. Trimming took 7 bases from V and 1 from J, leaving 16 bases between them. Germline V gives CDR1 SGHNT, CDR2 YENEEA. The DNA of the CDR3 is TGTGCCAGCAACTATCCCGGGGTCTCGAACACTGAAGCTTTCTTT. Translation: CASNYPGVSNTEAFF.

The chain uses TRBV30 and TRBJ1-6, with 7 bases matching TRBD1. V lost 3 bases, J lost 7 bases, and 18 bases stayed unmatched. The CDR3 has 18 residues. Germline loops: CDR1 GTSNPN, CDR2 SVGIG (reference sequence). CDR3 in DNA: TGTGCCTGGAGCACAGGGACAGTCTTAGGTGTAGTCAATTCACCCCTCCACTTT. The encoded protein is CAWSTGTVLGVVNSPLHF.

Turning to this clone: Other DNA sequences in the sample encode the same CDR3. V gene TRBV18 combines with J gene TRBJ2-7; D is unclear. The length of the CDR3 is 13 residues. V lost 0 bases to trimming and J lost 1 base, with 4 bases between them. Germline CDR1 KGHSH, CDR2 LQKENI. For the CDR3, the DNA is TGTGCCAGCTCACCACCTTCATCCTACGAGCAGTACTTC. This codes for CASSPPSSYEQYF.

The CDR3 loop reads CAISDTTGGIVNEQFF. CDR3 bases: TGTGCCATCAGTGACACGACAGGGGGCATAGTGAATGAGCAGTTCTTC. This sequence joins TRBV10-3 and TRBJ2-1; 10 nucleotides agree with TRBD1. Germline V gene lookup returns CDR1 ENHRY and CDR2 SYGVKD. With V trimmed by 3 bases and J by 7 bases, 9 bases remained unmatched. The CDR3 has 16 residues.

Turning to this clone: Other DNA sequences of this sample code for an identical CDR3. The V gene is TRBV5-1, the J gene TRBJ1-1; no definite D call. This CDR3 is 13 amino acids long. The germline V gene encodes CDR1 SGHRS and CDR2 YFSETQ. Deletions cut 3 bases from V and 1 base from J, with 7 bases between. CDR3 sequence (DNA): TGCGCCAGCAGCTCCACAGCGAACACTGAAGCTTTCTTT. It yields the protein CASSSTANTEAFF. Combining the CDR3 with reference TRBV5-1 and TRBJ1-1 gives the whole variable domain KAGVTQTPRYLIKTRGQQVTLSCSPISGHRSVSWYQQTPGQGLQFLFEYFSETQRNKGNFPGRFSGRQFSNSRSEMNVSTLELGDSALYLCASSSTANTEAFFGQGTRLTVV.

The rearrangement links TRBV9 to TRBJ2-1; D is unclear. Trimming took 4 bases from V and 3 from J, leaving 14 bases between them. The CDR3 sequence is 15 residues long. Looked up from germline, CDR1 is SGDLS and CDR2 is YYNGEE. The CDR3 nucleotides are TGTGCCAGCAGCCTTACTGCGGATTACTACAATGAGCAGTTCTTC. This translates into CASSLTADYYNEQFF.

V is TRBV4-1 and J is TRBJ1-5, with TRBD1 identical over 10 bases. J lost 7 bases, V lost 4 bases, and 10 bases had no gene match. This CDR3 region has 16 residues. Germline V gene sequence: CDR1 MGHRA, CDR2 YSYEKL. The CDR3 DNA reads as TGCGCCAGCAGCCGCACTGACAGGGGGCAGGGGCAGCCCCAGCATTTT. As protein: CASSRTDRGQGQPQHF.

The chain is built from TRBV4-3 and TRBJ1-2; 9 bases agree with TRBD1. The germline V gene encodes CDR1 LGHNA and CDR2 YSLEER. Trimming cost V 0 bases and J 5 bases; bases outside gene matches: 1. This CDR3 is 14 amino acids long. CDR3 sequence: CASSQDGTGYGYTF. Written as DNA, the CDR3 is TGCGCCAGCAGCCAAGATGGGACAGGGTATGGCTACACCTTC.

The chain recombines TRBV7-9 with TRBJ2-7, with D tentatively TRBD2 (5 bases). CDR1 and CDR2 (germline): SEHNR, FQNEAQ (reference sequence). Trimming removed 2 bases from V and 5 bases from J, with 22 bases in between. The CDR3 contains 17 residues. The CDR3 nucleotides are TGTGCCAGCAGCTTATCCGGTGTAGCGTTTAGCTCGGACGAGCAGTACTTC. Amino acids: CASSLSGVAFSSDEQYF.

The count of this clone is one. V gene TRBV19 combines with J gene TRBJ2-1, with 9 bases fitting TRBD2. Germline CDR1 LNHDA, CDR2 SQIVND (reference sequence). V shed 5 bases, J shed 8 bases, and the junction held 7 bases outside the gene matches. CDR3 size: 14 residues. CDR3 sequence reads: CASSGGGRGDEQFF. The CDR3 DNA is TGTGCCAGTAGTGGTGGCGGGAGGGGTGATGAGCAGTTCTTC.

V and J are TRBV3-1 (or the pseudogene TRBV3-2) and TRBJ2-3; 7 bases are a match to TRBD2. V was pared by 5 bases and J by 0 bases, with 5 bases of the junction left unmatched. The CDR3 length is 15 residues. CDR1 and CDR2 (germline): LGHDT, YNNKEL (reference sequence). The CDR3, as DNA: TGTGCCAGCAGCTCTCAGCGGGGTAGCACAGATACGCAGTATTTT. Protein sequence: CASSSQRGSTDTQYF.

V and J are TRBV5-4 and TRBJ2-5; 8 bases are shared with TRBD2. The trim removed 2 bases at V and 1 base at J, leaving 7 bases unmatched. The CDR3 extends over 16 amino acids. Germline loops: CDR1 SGHNT, CDR2 YYREEE (reference sequence). The CDR3 DNA is TGTGCCAGCAGCTTAGGAGTAGCGGGAATCCAAGAGACCCAGTACTTC. It yields the protein CASSLGVAGIQETQYF.

This rearrangement joins TRBV5-1 to TRBJ2-5; 8 nucleotides match TRBD2. Unmatched junction bases numbered 17, after V lost 0 bases and J lost 1 base. The germline CDR1 and CDR2 sequences are SGHRS and YFSETQ. This CDR3 has 20 residues. In nucleotides, the CDR3 is TGCGCCAGCAGCTTGGGGGTTGGCGGGGGGCTCAGCCGCACCCAAGAGACCCAGTACTTC. It is translated as CASSLGVGGGLSRTQETQYF.